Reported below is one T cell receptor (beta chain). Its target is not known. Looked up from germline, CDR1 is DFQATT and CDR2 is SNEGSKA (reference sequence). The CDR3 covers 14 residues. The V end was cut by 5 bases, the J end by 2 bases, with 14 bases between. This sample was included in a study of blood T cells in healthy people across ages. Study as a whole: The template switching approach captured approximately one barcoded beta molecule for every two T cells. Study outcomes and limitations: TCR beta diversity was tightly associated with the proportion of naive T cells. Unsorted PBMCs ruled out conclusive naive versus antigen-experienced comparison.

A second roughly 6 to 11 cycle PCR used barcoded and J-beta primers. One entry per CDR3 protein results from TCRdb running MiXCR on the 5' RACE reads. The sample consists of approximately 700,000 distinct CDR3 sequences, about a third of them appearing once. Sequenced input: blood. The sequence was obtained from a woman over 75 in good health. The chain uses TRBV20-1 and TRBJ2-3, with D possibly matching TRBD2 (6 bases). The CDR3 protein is CSASAGGFTDTQYF. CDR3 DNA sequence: TGCAGTGCTTCGGCCGGGGGATTCACAGATACGCAGTATTTT.